This T cell receptor beta chain was captured in a study of blood T cell repertoires in COVID-19. Study summary: The samples span acute and convalescent COVID-19 from the United States, Italy and Spain. T cells, B-cell-depleted T cells, or PBMCs provided the cDNA or gDNA that served as material.

Between the trimmed V and J ends, which lost 2 bases and 6 bases, there was a span of 6 bases. CDR3 length: 12 residues. Germline CDR1 and CDR2: MNHEY and SVGEGT. Source study methods: Estimated nucleated cell counts came from reference gene primer amplification. Sequencing was performed with immunoSEQ multiplex PCR; in TCRdb, only in-frame clones are kept and a portion is missing. Clone size and the V and J calls come from that table; the DNA yielded D and trimming. The repertoire includes roughly 76,000 clones, around 75% of them detected once, and roughly 21% sits in the top ten. The TCR sequence derives from a man in his sixties or seventies with acute or convalescent COVID-19. The sequencing sample was made of peripheral blood. The chain combines TRBV6-2 or TRBV6-3 with TRBJ2-3; no clear D gene. The CDR3 protein is CASSYTMDTQYF. CDR3 bases: TGTGCCAGCAGTTACACTATGGATACGCAGTATTTT.